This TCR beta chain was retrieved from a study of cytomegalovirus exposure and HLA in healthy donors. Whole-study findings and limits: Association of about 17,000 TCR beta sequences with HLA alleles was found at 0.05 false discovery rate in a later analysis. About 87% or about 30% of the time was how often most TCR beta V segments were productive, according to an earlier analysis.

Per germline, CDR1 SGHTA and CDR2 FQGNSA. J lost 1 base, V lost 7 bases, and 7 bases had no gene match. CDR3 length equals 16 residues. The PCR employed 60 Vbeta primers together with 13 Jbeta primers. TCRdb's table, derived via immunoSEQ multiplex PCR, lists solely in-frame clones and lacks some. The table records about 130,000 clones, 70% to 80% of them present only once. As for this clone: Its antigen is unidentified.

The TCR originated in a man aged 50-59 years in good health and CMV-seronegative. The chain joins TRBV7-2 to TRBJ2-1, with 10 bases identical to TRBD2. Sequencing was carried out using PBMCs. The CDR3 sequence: CASTLLAGRSYNEQFF. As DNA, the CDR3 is TGTGCCAGCACCCTACTAGCGGGGAGGTCCTACAATGAGCAGTTCTTC. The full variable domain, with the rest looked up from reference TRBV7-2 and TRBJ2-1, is GAGVSQSPSNKVTEKGKDVELRCDPISGHTALYWYRQSLGQGLEFLIYFQGNSAPDKSGLPSDRFSAERTGGSVSTLTIQRTQQEDSAVYLCASTLLAGRSYNEQFFGPGTRLTVL.